Below are 6 T cell receptor beta chains sequenced from a single sample in a study of T cell repertoires and HLA-DP antigens (dated 2018 in TCRdb). The library was produced with the immunoSEQ multiplex PCR assay. TCRdb limited this immuneACCESS table to in-frame rearrangements with V and J called. A share of clones is missing; checked studies link under half to unresolved V genes, and the rest is unexplained. Across this sample there are fewer than 75,000 clones, with around 77% seen only once. In total, the top ten clones hold 1.6% of the sample. No antigen has been assigned to these receptors. Sequencing used CD4+ T cells from PBMCs. The receptors stem from a man aged 60 to 69 in good health and CMV-seronegative.

The chain links TRBV9 to TRBJ1-1; 8 bases align to TRBD1. J gave up 1 base and V 3 bases, and 2 bases lay outside the gene matches. Germline V gene data show CDR1 as SGDLS and CDR2 as YYNGEE. This CDR3 region has 14 residues. CDR3 sequence reads: CASSEGQENTEAFF. The DNA of the CDR3 is TGTGCCAGCAGCGAGGGACAGGAGAACACTGAAGCTTTCTTT.

This chain uses TRBV5-1 with TRBJ2-2; D tentatively fits TRBD1 or TRBD2 (5 bases each). The CDR3 is made up of 17 amino acids. V lost 0 bases to trimming and J lost 7 bases, with 19 bases between them. Germline loops: CDR1 SGHRS, CDR2 YFSETQ. In nucleotides, the CDR3 is TGCGCCAGCAGCTTGGGAATTCAGCAGGGAGAGGGCGGGGAGCTGTTTTTT. This sequence encodes CASSLGIQQGEGGELFF.

This clone was counted a single time. V is TRBV7-2 and J is TRBJ1-2; no reliable D call. The CDR3 has 12 residues. The V gene's germline CDR1 is SGHTA and CDR2 FQGNSA. Trimming left V 5 bases short and J 5 bases short, with 9 bases between. CDR3 DNA: TGTGCCAGCAGCCCTTGGAATTATGGCTACACCTTC. Translated: CASSPWNYGYTF. Using reference TRBV7-2 and TRBJ1-2 for the parts outside the CDR3, the full variable domain is GAGVSQSPSNKVTEKGKDVELRCDPISGHTALYWYRQSLGQGLEFLIYFQGNSAPDKSGLPSDRFSAERTGGSVSTLTIQRTQQEDSAVYLCASSPWNYGYTFGSGTRLTVV.

This chain links TRBV4-2 with TRBJ2-1; TRBD2 matches 10 bases. Germline V lookup: CDR1 LGHNA, CDR2 YNFKEQ. J lost 7 bases, V lost 4 bases, and 13 bases had no gene match. CDR3 length equals 17 residues. This chain's CDR3 is CASSREGASGSYNEQFF. CDR3 nucleotides: TGTGCCAGCAGCCGAGAAGGGGCTAGCGGGAGTTATAATGAGCAGTTCTTC.

The V gene is TRBV9, the J gene TRBJ1-3, with D unresolved. The CDR3 length is 16 residues. The V gene's germline CDR1 is SGDLS and CDR2 YYNGEE. Deletions cut 0 bases from V and 4 bases from J, with 14 bases between. The CDR3 reads CASSVGVGPWGNTIYF. The DNA for the CDR3 is TGTGCCAGCAGCGTAGGGGTAGGCCCTTGGGGAAACACCATATATTTT.

CDR3 in amino acids: CASSLGRGTGELFF. In DNA, the CDR3 is TGTGCCAGCAGCTTAGGGCGGGGGACCGGGGAGCTGTTTTTT. This chain connects TRBV11-3 to TRBJ2-2; TRBD2 agrees at 7 bases. The germline V gene has CDR1 SGHNT and CDR2 YENEEA. V shed 1 base, J shed 5 bases, and the junction held 1 base outside the gene matches. The CDR3 length is 14 residues.